The clone carrying this TCR beta chain appeared a few times. Its antigen remains unidentified. Sequencing used immunoSEQ multiplex PCR; TCRdb keeps in-frame clones, though not all of them. Of around 90,000 clones detected, around 81% appear once; the ten largest clones hold about 19%. The sample comes from a study of T cells in localized non-small cell lung cancer. CDR1 is SEHNR and CDR2 is FQNEAQ in the germline V gene (reference sequence). V lost 1 base, J lost 5 bases, and 6 bases lay in between. The CDR3 has 13 residues. Study results and caveats: It was uninvolved adjacent lung that showed the highest T cell clonality, exceeding tumor. Adjacent lung tissue had a median about 60 of the top 100 clones found in the tumor.

The V gene is TRBV7-9, the J gene TRBJ1-5, with D uncertain. This receptor was obtained from a man between 40 and 70 years old with stage II squamous cell lung carcinoma. Specimen: PBMCs, collected before any cancer treatment. The CDR3 is CASSLVADQPQHF. In nucleotides, the CDR3 is TGTGCCAGCAGCTTAGTGGCTGATCAGCCCCAGCATTTT.